Listed below are T cell receptor beta chains from one sample, sequenced in a study of cytomegalovirus exposure and HLA in healthy donors. The assay was immunoSEQ multiplex PCR, and TCRdb's table has in-frame clones only and misses some. The repertoire holds 75,000 to 95,000 clones, with roughly 80% as singletons. The sample comprised PBMCs. Source of these receptors: a man between 18 and 29 years old in good health and CMV-seronegative. The CDR3 runs from the conserved cysteine through the conserved F or W. Fields, in order: J gene, V gene, D gene, clone size, CDR3 protein, CDR3 DNA. D genes are given only for firm matches. The size of a clone is reported for some rows only, either as once, few or many, or as a class for expanded clones.

TRBJ2-6 | TRBV29-1 | NA | NA | CSVPGAGISGANVLTF | TGCAGCGTTCCTGGGGCCGGAATCTCTGGGGCCAACGTCCTGACTTTC
TRBJ2-1 | TRBV18 | TRBD1 | NA | CASSPPGSRGRNEQFF | TGTGCCAGCTCACCACCAGGAAGCAGGGGGCGCAATGAGCAGTTCTTC
TRBJ2-5 | TRBV7-2 | NA | NA | CASSSAPGIEETQYF | TGTGCCAGCAGCTCCGCCCCCGGGATCGAGGAGACCCAGTACTTC
TRBJ2-7 | TRBV11-2 | TRBD2 | NA | CASSFEAGIYEQYF | TGTGCCAGCAGCTTCGAAGCGGGGATCTACGAGCAGTACTTC
TRBJ2-3 | TRBV14 | NA | NA | CASSHRGRRTDTQYF | TGTGCCAGCAGCCACCGTGGGCGGAGGACAGATACGCAGTATTTT
TRBJ2-1 | TRBV6-5 | TRBD2 | few | CASSYLASGALEQFF | TGTGCCAGCAGTTACCTGGCTAGCGGAGCCTTAGAGCAGTTCTTC
TRBJ2-1 | TRBV12-5 | TRBD2 | NA | CASGMGLAGEAEQFF | TGTGCTAGTGGTATGGGACTAGCGGGAGAGGCTGAGCAGTTCTTC
TRBJ1-2 | TRBV2 | NA | NA | CASSPFGYTF | TGTGCCAGCAGTCCATTTGGCTACACCTTC
TRBJ1-2 | TRBV27 | NA | NA | CASSLRANYGYTF | TGTGCCAGCAGTTTGCGCGCTAACTATGGCTACACCTTC
TRBJ1-6 | TRBV30 | NA | NA | CAWSGNSPLHF | TGTGCCTGGAGCGGTAATTCACCCCTCCACTTT
TRBJ1-2 | TRBV27 | TRBD1 | NA | CASSLEGAKGGYTF | TGTGCCAGCAGTTTAGAGGGGGCAAAGGGTGGCTACACCTTC
TRBJ2-7 | TRBV7-9 | TRBD1 | few | CASSLRGDRGTTYEQYF | TGTGCCAGCAGCTTAAGGGGGGACAGGGGGACAACCTACGAGCAGTACTTC
TRBJ2-7 | TRBV6-5 | TRBD1 | NA | CASSKPGQTSYEQYF | TGTGCCAGCAGTAAACCGGGACAGACCTCCTACGAGCAGTACTTC